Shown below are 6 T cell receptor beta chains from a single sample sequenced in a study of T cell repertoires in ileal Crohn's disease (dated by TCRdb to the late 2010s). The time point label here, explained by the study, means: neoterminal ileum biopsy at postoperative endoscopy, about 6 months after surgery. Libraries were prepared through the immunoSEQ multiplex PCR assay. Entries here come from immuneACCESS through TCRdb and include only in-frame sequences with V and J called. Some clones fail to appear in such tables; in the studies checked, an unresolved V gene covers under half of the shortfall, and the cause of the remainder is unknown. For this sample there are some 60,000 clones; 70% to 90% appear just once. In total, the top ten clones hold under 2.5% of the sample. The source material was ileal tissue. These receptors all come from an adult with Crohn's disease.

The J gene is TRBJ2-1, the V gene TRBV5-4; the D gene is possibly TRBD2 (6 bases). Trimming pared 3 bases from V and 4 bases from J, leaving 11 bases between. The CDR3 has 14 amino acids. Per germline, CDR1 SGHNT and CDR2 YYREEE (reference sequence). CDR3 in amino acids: CASSSRGAYNEQFF. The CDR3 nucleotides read TGTGCCAGCAGCTCGCGGGGCGCGTACAATGAGCAGTTCTTC.

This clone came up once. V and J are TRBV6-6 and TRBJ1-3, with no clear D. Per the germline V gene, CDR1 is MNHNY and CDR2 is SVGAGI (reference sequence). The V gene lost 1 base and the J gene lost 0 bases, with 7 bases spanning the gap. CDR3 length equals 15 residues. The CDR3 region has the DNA TGTGCCAGCAGTTACTTTTTGAGCTCTGGAAACACCATATATTTT. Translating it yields CASSYFLSSGNTIYF.

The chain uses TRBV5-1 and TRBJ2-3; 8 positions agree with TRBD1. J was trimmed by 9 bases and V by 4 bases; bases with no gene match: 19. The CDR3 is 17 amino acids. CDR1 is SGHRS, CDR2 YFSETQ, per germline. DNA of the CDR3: TGCGCCAGCAGCCCCGAAGGTCCGACAGGGGAAGGGTGGACGCAGTATTTT. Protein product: CASSPEGPTGEGWTQYF.

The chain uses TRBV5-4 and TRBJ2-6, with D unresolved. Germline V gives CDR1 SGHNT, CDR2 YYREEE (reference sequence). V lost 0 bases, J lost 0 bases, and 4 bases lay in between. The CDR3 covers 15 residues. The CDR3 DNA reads TGTGCCAGCAGCTTGGGGGCCTCTGGGGCCAACGTCCTGACTTTC. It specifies CASSLGASGANVLTF.

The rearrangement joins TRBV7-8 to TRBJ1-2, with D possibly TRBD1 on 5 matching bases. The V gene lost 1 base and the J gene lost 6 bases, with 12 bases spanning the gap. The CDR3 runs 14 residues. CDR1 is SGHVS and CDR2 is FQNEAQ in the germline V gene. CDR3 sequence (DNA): TGTGCCAGCAGCTTAGACCAGGGTTGGGATGGCTACACCTTC. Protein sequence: CASSLDQGWDGYTF.

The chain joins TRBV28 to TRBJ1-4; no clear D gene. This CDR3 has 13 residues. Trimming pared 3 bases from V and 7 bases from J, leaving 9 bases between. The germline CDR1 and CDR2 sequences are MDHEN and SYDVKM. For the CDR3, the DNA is TGTGCCAGCAGTTTTAGGGAGAGTGAAAAACTGTTTTTT. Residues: CASSFRESEKLFF.